Ten or more counts support the clone carrying this T cell receptor (beta chain). The CDR3 regions of TCR beta were amplified from RNA transcripts. When the TCR CDR3 underwent first-round RT-PCR, the HTBI primer set was used. TCRdb re-called the multiplex PCR reads with MiXCR, one entry per CDR3 protein. The table includes 550,000 to 650,000 distinct CDR3 sequences, approximately 15% detected once. The V gene's germline CDR1 is SGHVS and CDR2 FQNEAQ. The V gene lost 0 bases and the J gene lost 6 bases, with 15 bases spanning the gap. The CDR3 spans 16 residues. This sample is part of a study of T cells in Graves' hyperthyroidism and ophthalmopathy. Background on the study: Before any treatment, at initial diagnosis, peripheral blood was collected.

Specimen: blood. The chain is built from TRBV7-8 and TRBJ1-5, with a weak D call TRBD1 (6 bases). This TCR derives from a woman aged 30 to 39 with Graves' hyperthyroidism that later progressed to Graves' ophthalmopathy. The CDR3 loop reads CASSLALQGAGQPQHF. CDR3 DNA: TGTGCCAGCAGCTTAGCACTACAGGGAGCTGGTCAGCCCCAGCATTTT.